The 6 T cell receptor beta chains given below trace back to one sample, sequenced in a study of blood T cell repertoires in COVID-19. The method was immunoSEQ multiplex PCR; TCRdb's version includes in-frame clones alone and lacks a portion of them. This table holds about 290,000 clones, 89% found once. The sequenced sample was PBMCs or T cells enriched from blood (not recorded which). Receptor source: a woman aged 40-49 years who had recovered from COVID-19.

The genes are TRBV24-1 and TRBJ1-2; 7 bases fit TRBD1. Per the germline V gene, CDR1 is KGHDR and CDR2 is SFDVKD. J lost 4 bases, V lost 5 bases, and 6 bases had no gene match. This CDR3 contains 14 residues. As DNA, the CDR3 is TGTGCCACCAGTGCTCGACAGGGCGCCTATGGCTACACCTTC. It encodes CATSARQGAYGYTF.

This chain uses TRBV11-2 with TRBJ1-3; D perhaps matches TRBD1 (6 bases). Per germline, CDR1 SGHAT and CDR2 FQNNGV. The CDR3 has 16 amino acids. V was shortened by 5 bases and J by 2 bases, with 16 bases between the two germline ends. CDR3 protein: CASSPRGQPAGNTIYF. CDR3 in DNA: TGTGCCAGCAGCCCCAGAGGACAGCCAGCTGGAAACACCATATATTTT.

V gene TRBV5-4 combines with J gene TRBJ2-3; weak D call: TRBD2 (5 bases). V was shortened by 4 bases and J by 6 bases, with 15 bases between the two germline ends. CDR3 length equals 14 residues. Germline CDR1 reads SGHNT; CDR2 reads YYREEE (reference sequence). CDR3 DNA sequence: TGTGCCAGCAGCCAAGCTAGCAACGGGGATACGCAGTATTTT. It encodes CASSQASNGDTQYF.

V is TRBV2 and J is TRBJ2-7, with D possibly being TRBD2 (6 bases). Trimming shortened V by 5 bases and J by 2 bases, and 16 bases separated the two germline ends. In germline, CDR1 is SNHLY, CDR2 FYNNEI. The CDR3 is 15 residues long. The CDR3 protein is CASSRYGGEPYEQYF. The CDR3, as DNA: TGTGCCAGCAGTAGGTATGGCGGGGAACCCTACGAGCAGTACTTC. Full variable domain (outside the CDR3, taken from reference TRBV2 and TRBJ2-7): EPEVTQTPSHQVTQMGQEVILRCVPISNHLYFYWYRQILGQKVEFLVSFYNNEISEKSEIFDDQFSVERPDGSNFTLKIRSTKLEDSAMYFCASSRYGGEPYEQYFGPGTRLTVT.

The CDR3 is CASSPPDSNEKLFF. CDR3 DNA: TGTGCCAGCAGTCCTCCGGACAGTAATGAAAAACTGTTTTTT. The V and J genes are TRBV6-6 and TRBJ1-4; weak D call: TRBD1 (6 bases). The germline V gene has CDR1 MNHNY and CDR2 SVGAGI (reference sequence). Trimming took off 5 bases at V and 4 bases at J, with 11 bases between the two ends. The CDR3 runs 14 residues.

V gene TRBV18 combines with J gene TRBJ1-1; D is undetermined. CDR1 and CDR2 (germline): KGHSH, LQKENI. CDR3 length: 14 amino acids. Between the trimmed V and J ends, which lost 3 bases and 3 bases, there was a span of 11 bases. The CDR3 reads CASSPFGEDTEAFF. CDR3 sequence (DNA): TGTGCCAGCTCACCTTTCGGGGAGGACACTGAAGCTTTCTTT.